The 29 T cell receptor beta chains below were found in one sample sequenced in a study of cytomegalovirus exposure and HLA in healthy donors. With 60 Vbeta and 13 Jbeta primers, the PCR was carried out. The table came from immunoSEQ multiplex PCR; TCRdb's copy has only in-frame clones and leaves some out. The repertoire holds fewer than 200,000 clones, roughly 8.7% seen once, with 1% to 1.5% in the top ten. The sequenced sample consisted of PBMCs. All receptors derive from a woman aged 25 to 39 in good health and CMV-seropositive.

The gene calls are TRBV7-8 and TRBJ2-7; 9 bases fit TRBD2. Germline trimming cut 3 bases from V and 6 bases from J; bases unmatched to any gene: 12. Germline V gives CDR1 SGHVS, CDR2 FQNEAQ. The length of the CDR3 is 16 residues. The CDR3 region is CASSFLGGRGAREQYF. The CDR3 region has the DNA TGTGCCAGCAGCTTTTTAGGCGGGAGGGGGGCTCGCGAGCAGTACTTC.

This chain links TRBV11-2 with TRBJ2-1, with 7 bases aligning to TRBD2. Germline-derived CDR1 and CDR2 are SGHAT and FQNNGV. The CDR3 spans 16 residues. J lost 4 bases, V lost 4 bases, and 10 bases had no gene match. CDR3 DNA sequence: TGTGCCAGCAGCTCCATAAAGCGGGACCCGTACAATGAGCAGTTCTTC. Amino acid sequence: CASSSIKRDPYNEQFF.

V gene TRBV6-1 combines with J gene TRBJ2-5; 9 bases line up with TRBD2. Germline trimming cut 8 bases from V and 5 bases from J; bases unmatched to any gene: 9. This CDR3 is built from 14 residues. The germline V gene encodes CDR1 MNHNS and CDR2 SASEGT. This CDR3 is CASSRAGGPETQYF. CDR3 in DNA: TGTGCCAGCTCTCGGGCGGGAGGGCCTGAGACCCAGTACTTC.

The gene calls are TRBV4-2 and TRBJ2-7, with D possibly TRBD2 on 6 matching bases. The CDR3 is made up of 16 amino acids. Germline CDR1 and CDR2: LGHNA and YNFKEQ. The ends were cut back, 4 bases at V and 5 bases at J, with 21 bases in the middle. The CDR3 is CASSREVTAGSNEQYF. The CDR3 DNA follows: TGTGCCAGCAGCCGAGAAGTCACTGCCGGGAGTAACGAGCAGTACTTC.

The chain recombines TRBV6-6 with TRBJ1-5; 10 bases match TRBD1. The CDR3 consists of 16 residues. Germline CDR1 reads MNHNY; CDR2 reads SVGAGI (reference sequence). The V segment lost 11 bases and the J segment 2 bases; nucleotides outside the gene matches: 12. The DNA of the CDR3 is TGTGCCCGACGATCAGCCGGGACAGGGGGCAATCAGCCCCAGCATTTT. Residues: CARRSAGTGGNQPQHF.

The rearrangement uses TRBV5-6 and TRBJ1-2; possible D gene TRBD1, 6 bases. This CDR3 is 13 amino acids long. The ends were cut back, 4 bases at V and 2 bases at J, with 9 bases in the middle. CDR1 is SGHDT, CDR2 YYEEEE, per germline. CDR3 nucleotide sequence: TGTGCCAGCAGCGGGCAGGGGAACTATGGCTACACCTTC. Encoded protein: CASSGQGNYGYTF.

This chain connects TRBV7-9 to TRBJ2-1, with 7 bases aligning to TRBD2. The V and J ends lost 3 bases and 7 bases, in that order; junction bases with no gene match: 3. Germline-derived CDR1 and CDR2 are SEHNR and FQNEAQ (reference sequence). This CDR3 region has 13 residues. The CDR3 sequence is CASSLAGENEQFF. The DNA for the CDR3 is TGTGCCAGCAGCTTGGCGGGGGAGAATGAGCAGTTCTTC.

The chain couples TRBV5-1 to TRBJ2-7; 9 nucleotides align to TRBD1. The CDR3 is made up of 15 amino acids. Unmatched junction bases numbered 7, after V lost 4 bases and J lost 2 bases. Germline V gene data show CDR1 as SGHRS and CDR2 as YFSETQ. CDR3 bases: TGCGCCAGCAGCCCGGGGACAGGGAATCCCTACGAGCAGTACTTC. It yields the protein CASSPGTGNPYEQYF.

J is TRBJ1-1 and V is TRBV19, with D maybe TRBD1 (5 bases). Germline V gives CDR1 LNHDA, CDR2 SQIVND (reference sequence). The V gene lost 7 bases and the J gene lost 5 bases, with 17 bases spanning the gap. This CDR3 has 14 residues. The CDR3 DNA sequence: TGTGCCAGTAATCCCCGGGGGGGGAGTACTGAAGCTTTCTTT. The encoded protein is CASNPRGGSTEAFF.

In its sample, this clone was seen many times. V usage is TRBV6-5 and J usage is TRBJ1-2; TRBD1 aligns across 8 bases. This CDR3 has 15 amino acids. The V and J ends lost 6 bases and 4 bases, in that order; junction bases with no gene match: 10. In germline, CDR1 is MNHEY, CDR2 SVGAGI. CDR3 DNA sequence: TGTGCCAGCAGCCCTAACTACAGGGGGGCCTATGGCTACACCTTC. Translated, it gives CASSPNYRGAYGYTF.

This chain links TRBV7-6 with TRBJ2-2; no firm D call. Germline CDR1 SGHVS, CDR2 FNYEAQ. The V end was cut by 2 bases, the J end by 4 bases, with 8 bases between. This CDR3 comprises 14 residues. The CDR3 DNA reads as TGTGCCAGCAGCTTAAACGAGCTCACCGGGGAGCTGTTTTTT. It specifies CASSLNELTGELFF.

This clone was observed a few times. Here the CDR3 DNA reads TGTGCCAGCAGCTTGGGGGCGGGAGGGCCGGCCTACGAGCAGTACTTC. Translating gives CASSLGAGGPAYEQYF. The chain has TRBV5-4 and TRBJ2-7; TRBD2 matches 9 bases. Germline V gene data show CDR1 as SGHNT and CDR2 as YYREEE (reference sequence). V lost 0 bases, J lost 2 bases, and 6 bases stayed unmatched. The length of the CDR3 is 16 residues.

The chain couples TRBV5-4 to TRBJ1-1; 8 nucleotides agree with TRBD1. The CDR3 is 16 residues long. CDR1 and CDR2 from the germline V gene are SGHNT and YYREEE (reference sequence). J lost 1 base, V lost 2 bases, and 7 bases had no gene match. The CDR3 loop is CASSFIWQGANTEAFF. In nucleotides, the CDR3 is TGTGCCAGCAGCTTTATATGGCAGGGGGCGAACACTGAAGCTTTCTTT.

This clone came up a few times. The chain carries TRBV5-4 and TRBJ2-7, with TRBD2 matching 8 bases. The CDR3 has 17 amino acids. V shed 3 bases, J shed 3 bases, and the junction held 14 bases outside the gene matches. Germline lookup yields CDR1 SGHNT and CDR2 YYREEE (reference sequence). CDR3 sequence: CASSSSPGTSRLYEQYF. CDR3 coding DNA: TGTGCCAGCAGCTCCTCTCCTGGGACTAGTAGGCTCTACGAGCAGTACTTC. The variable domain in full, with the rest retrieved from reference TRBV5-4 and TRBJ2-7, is ETGVTQSPTHLIKTRGQQVTLRCSSQSGHNTVSWYQQALGQGPQFIFQYYREEENGRGNFPPRFSGLQFPNYSSELNVNALELDDSALYLCASSSSPGTSRLYEQYFGPGTRLTVT.

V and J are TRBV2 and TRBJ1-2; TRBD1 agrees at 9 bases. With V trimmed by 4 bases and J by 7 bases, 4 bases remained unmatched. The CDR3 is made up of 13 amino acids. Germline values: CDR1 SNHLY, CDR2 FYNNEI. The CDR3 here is CASSGLQGAGYTF. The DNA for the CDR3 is TGTGCCAGCAGTGGGCTACAGGGGGCTGGCTACACCTTC.

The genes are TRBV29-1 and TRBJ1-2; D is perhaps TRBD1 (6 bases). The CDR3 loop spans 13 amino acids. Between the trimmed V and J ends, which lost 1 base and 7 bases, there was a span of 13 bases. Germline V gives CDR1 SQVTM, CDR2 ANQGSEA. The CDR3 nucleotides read TGCAGCGTTGAAGGCAGGGGAAGGGGTGGCTACACCTTC. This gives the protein CSVEGRGRGGYTF.

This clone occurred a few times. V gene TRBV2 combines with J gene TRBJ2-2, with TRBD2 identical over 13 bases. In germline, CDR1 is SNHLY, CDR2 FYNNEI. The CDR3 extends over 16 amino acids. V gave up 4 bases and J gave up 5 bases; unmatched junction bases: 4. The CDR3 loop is CASSATSGRATGELFF. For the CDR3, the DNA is TGTGCCAGCAGTGCTACTAGCGGGAGGGCAACCGGGGAGCTGTTTTTT.

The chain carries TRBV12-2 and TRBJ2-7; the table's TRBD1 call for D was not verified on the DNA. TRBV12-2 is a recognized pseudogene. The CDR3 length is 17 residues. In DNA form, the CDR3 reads TGTGCAAGTCGCTTCAGGTCGCCCCAGGGGTGGAGGTACGAGCAGTACTTC. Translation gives CASRFRSPQGWRYEQYF.

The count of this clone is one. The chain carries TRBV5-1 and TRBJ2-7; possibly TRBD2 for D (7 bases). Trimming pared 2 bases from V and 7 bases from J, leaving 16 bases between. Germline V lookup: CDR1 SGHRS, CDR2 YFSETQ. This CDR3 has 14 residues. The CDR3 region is CASSFGGGYEEQYF. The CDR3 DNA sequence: TGCGCCAGCAGCTTTGGCGGGGGCTACGAAGAGCAGTACTTC.

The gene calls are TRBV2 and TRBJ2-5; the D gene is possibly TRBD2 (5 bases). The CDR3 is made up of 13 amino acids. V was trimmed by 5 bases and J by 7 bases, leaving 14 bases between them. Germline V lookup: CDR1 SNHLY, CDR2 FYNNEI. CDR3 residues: CASSPSRLGTQYF. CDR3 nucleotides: TGTGCCAGCAGTCCTAGCCGGTTAGGGACCCAGTACTTC.

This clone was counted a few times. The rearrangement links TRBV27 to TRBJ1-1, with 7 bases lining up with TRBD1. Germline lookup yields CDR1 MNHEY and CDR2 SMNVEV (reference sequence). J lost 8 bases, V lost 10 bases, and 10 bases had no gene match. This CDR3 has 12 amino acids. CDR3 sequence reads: CATLTGAREAFF. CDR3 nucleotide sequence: TGTGCCACCCTAACAGGGGCCAGAGAAGCTTTCTTT.

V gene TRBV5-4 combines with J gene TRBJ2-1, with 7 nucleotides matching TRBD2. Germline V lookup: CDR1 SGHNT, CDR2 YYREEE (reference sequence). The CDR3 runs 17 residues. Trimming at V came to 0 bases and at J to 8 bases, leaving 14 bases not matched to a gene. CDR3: CASSLGGGGRLYYEQFF. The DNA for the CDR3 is TGTGCCAGCAGCTTGGGGGGGGGAGGGCGATTATACTATGAGCAGTTCTTC.

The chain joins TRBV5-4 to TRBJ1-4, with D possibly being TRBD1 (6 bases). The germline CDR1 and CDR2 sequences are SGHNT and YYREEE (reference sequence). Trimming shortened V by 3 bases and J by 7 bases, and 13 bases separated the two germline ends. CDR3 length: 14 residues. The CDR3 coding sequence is TGTGCCAGCAGCTCCTCAGGGGTGGCTGAAAAACTGTTTTTT. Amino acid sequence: CASSSSGVAEKLFF.

The CDR3 sequence is CASSPPGLAVGEQYF. CDR3 in DNA: TGTGCCAGCTCACCACCGGGACTAGCCGTGGGCGAGCAGTACTTC. The J gene is TRBJ2-7, the V gene TRBV18; 9 nucleotides match TRBD2. Per germline, CDR1 KGHSH and CDR2 LQKENI. V lost 0 bases to trimming and J lost 6 bases; unmatched junction nucleotides: 6. There are 15 residues in the CDR3.

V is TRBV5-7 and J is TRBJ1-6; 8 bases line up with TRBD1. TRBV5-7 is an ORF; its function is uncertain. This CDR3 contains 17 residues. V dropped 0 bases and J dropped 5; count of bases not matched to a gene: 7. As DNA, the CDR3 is TGTGCCAGCAGCTTGGCCTTCGCAGGGGGCAATAATTCACCCCTCCACTTT. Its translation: CASSLAFAGGNNSPLHF.

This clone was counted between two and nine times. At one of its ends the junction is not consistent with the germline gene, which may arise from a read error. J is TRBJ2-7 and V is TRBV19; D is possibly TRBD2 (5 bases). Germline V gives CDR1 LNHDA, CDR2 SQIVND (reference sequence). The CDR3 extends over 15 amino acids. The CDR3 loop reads CASSPLDTRTYEKYF. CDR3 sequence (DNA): TGTGCCAGTAGTCCGCTCGACACTAGAACATACGAGAAGTACTTT.

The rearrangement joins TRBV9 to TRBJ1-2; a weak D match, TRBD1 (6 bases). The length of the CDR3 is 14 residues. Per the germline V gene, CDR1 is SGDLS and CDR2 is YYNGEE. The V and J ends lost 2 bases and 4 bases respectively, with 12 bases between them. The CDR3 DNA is TGTGCCAGCAGCGTTAACAGGGATATCTATGGCTACACCTTC. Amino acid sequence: CASSVNRDIYGYTF.

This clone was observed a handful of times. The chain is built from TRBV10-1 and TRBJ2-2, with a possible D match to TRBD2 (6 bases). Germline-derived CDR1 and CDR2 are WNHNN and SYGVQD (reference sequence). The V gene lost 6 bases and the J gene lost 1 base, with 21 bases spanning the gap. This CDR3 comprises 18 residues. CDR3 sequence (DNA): TGCGCCAGCAGATCCTTTTTTAGCGGAGTAAAGAACACCGGGGAGCTGTTTTTT. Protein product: CASRSFFSGVKNTGELFF.

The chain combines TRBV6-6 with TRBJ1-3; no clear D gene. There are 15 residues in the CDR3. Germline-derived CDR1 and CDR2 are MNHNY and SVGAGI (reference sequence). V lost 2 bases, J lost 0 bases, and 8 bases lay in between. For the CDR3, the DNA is TGTGCCAGCAGTTACCTACAGTTCTCTGGAAACACCATATATTTT. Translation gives CASSYLQFSGNTIYF.